This T cell receptor beta chain came from a study of blood T cell repertoires in COVID-19. For the study at large: Donors in the United States, Italy and Spain gave samples during acute or convalescent COVID-19. The cDNA or gDNA used as material had been derived from T cells, B-cell-depleted T cells, or PBMCs.

Clones were sequenced by immunoSEQ multiplex PCR, and TCRdb holds only the in-frame ones, with some missing. The data hold 400,000 to 450,000 clones, with 85% to 90% observed a single time. This CDR3 region has 15 residues. Trimming at V came to 8 bases and at J to 1 base, leaving 9 bases not matched to a gene. Germline V gene sequence: CDR1 MNHEY, CDR2 SVGAGI. The study recruited people aged roughly 18 to 100 years across roughly 25 US areas. This clone turned up a few times. The rearrangement links TRBV6-5 to TRBJ2-3; TRBD1 agrees at 7 bases. Sequenced sample: PBMCs or T cells enriched from blood (not recorded which). The origin of this receptor is a man aged 25 to 40 who had recovered from COVID-19. CDR3 sequence: CASLLGQERTDTQYF. The CDR3 DNA is TGTGCCAGCCTTCTCGGACAGGAGCGCACAGATACGCAGTATTTT.